The 3 T cell receptor beta chains presented below share a single source sample, sequenced in a study of shared clonotypes between healthy human individuals. Naive-designated CD8 cells lacked CD45RO, were positively enriched for CCR7, and omitted terminally differentiated effector memory CD45RA+ cells. This table comes from immunoSEQ multiplex PCR, and its TCRdb copy is limited to in-frame clones, with some not included. The profile shows about 2.2 million clones, about 92% of them singletons. The sequencing input was naive CD8+ T cells from PBMCs. These receptors were collected from a man between 18 and 35 years old in good health. Some clones in this sample may be carry-over from other donors' samples.

In this sample, this clone turned up once. The rearrangement joins TRBV13 to TRBJ2-2; D is undetermined. CDR3 length: 14 residues. V shed 5 bases and J shed 1 base, with 8 bases lying between them. Germline CDR1 PRHDT, CDR2 FYEKMQ (reference sequence). The CDR3 bases are TGTGCCAGCAGCCCTAGGAAGAACACCGGGGAGCTGTTTTTT. This translates into CASSPRKNTGELFF.

J is TRBJ2-3 and V is TRBV27; no reliable D call. The CDR3 has 16 amino acids. Trimming removed 3 bases from V and 0 bases from J, with 13 bases in between. The V gene's germline CDR1 is MNHEY and CDR2 SMNVEV (reference sequence). CDR3 region: CASSFLGQISTDTQYF. In DNA, the CDR3 is TGTGCCAGCAGTTTCCTCGGCCAGATTAGCACAGATACGCAGTATTTT.

In regard to this clone: Other DNA sequences within the sample encode an identical CDR3. This chain links TRBV27 with TRBJ2-1; D is unclear. This CDR3 spans 13 amino acids. The V gene's germline CDR1 is MNHEY and CDR2 SMNVEV (reference sequence). Trimming cost V 4 bases and J 0 bases, with 4 bases left between them. CDR3 sequence (DNA): TGTGCCAGCAGTTCGGCCTCCTACAATGAGCAGTTCTTC. Its translation: CASSSASYNEQFF.